A selection of T cell receptor beta chains follows, all from one sample in a study of T cell changes during pregnancy in multiple sclerosis. TCRdb keeps only in-frame clones here, not all; method: immunoSEQ multiplex PCR. Of 110,000 or so clones in the sample, about 93% were seen once. The sample was peripheral blood, taken before pregnancy. The source of these receptors is a female donor with multiple sclerosis, enrolled in a pregnancy study. Each CDR3 is given with its conserved first and last residue.

>TRBV7-9
CASSLGGQGYGYTF
>TRBV30
CAWSKGAIYGYTF
>TRBV19
CASSQRRGDHEQYF
>TRBV5-6
CASSRPDEGASPLHF
>TRBV10-3
CAISEFHPNSAQQRKTYNEQFF
>TRBV7-9
CASSLNSLSYEQYF
>TRBV30
CAWSTQGAIGYTF
>TRBV30
CAWSAPQQGFYGYTF
>TRBV14
CASSQIPPTSQGTDTQYF
>TRBV6-4
CASRETGRDTEAFF
>TRBV30
CAWSVGGAKYF
>TRBV19
CASSIGPIPYEQYF